This TCR beta chain was sequenced for a study of monozygotic twins with inflammatory bowel disease (dated by TCRdb to the late 2010s). General notes on the study: The complete study included approximately 28 monozygotic twin pairs: 19 IBD-discordant Danish pairs and nine German pairs, of which four were IBD-concordant and five were IBD-discordant. Disease-associated traits were sought mainly through comparisons between IBD patients and their genetically identical healthy co-twins within discordant pairs. Each individual had, on average, about 151 000 unique TCRalpha sequences and 181 000 unique TCRbeta sequences available for analysis. What the study reported, not specific to this receptor: The analysis was unable to tell different T cell subtypes apart. No single strong signal or clonotype linked to IBD turned up in the results, so the idea that one exists was not supported. IBD patients had lower TCRbeta repertoire diversity, measured by the inverse Simpson index, than their healthy co-twins. Because patients received different immunosuppressive treatments, the repertoires may have picked up extra background noise and variability between individuals. Compared with healthy twins, IBD patients shared fewer clonotypes with other individuals, and the difference was most pronounced in patients with signs of disease activity. Repertoire similarity did not differ between concordant and discordant twins, which could be due to limited statistical power.

With respect to this clonotype: The clone's antigen remains unknown.

A 2.5 ml peripheral blood sample was drawn into PAXgene tubes per donor and stored at -80°C. Without any T cell sorting, total RNA was extracted from whole blood using the PAXgene blood miRNA kit on an automated QIAcube. Peripheral blood from monozygotic twin pairs who were concordant or discordant for inflammatory bowel disease underwent deep TCRalpha and TCRbeta repertoire profiling using unique molecular barcoding. For every twin pair, smoking habits were documented, and each individual was categorised as a current, former or never smoker. The library was produced with 5' RACE. Preparation of each TCR library used approximately 4,000 ng of total RNA. cDNA was synthesized with SMARTScribe reverse transcriptase in eight separate reactions per sample. Unique molecular identifiers containing a 6-nucleotide sample barcode were introduced through template switching during cDNA synthesis. TCRalpha and TCRbeta cDNA was amplified by two nested PCRs of around 16 and 10 cycles, with bead purification after each PCR. Before amplification, cDNA was treated with uracil DNA-glycosylase and purified using the QIAquick PCR purification kit. In the second PCR, Illumina TruSeq-compatible adapters and sample-specific barcodes were added. Library quality and concentration were assessed using TapeStation and Qubit, and roughly 5 ng of each library was pooled. Sequencing of the pooled libraries was done on an Illumina HiSeq2500 single-index Rapid Run using custom sequencing primers and 2 x 100 bp reads. The original pipeline was this. UMI-based consensus assembly with MiGEC version 1.2.6 was used to correct PCR and sequencing errors. MiXCR version 2.1.1 handled V(D)J alignment, clonotype assembly and CDR3 extraction. To normalise gene usage, clonotype sharing and MAIT/NKT TCR abundance, the analysis used the top 1000, 10 000 and 20 000 clonotypes per sample. Diversity was computed as the inverse Simpson index with the vegan R package after downsampling to 27 000 UMIs. Paired Mann-Whitney U tests were applied to discordant twin pairs, with Benjamini-Hochberg correction for multiple testing. TCRdb reprocessed the sequencing reads and holds a single record per CDR3 protein sequence, with no DNA. TCRdb, not the authors, supplied the V and J calls. The table kept for this sample lists over 150,000 distinct CDR3 sequences. Clones ranked in the top ten supply 2.4% of the sample.

Sequencing input: blood. The clonotype originates from a human donor with ulcerative colitis or Crohn's disease, or a healthy co-twin of an affected twin (not recorded which).

The CDR3 amino acid sequence is: CSAPKPNPWNSPLHF. This receptor chain uses TRBV20-1 and TRBJ1-6. The cysteine opens and the phenylalanine closes a CDR3 of 15 amino acids. The record lacks a DNA sequence. In the germline V gene (reference sequence), CDR1 corresponds to DFQATT and CDR2 to SNEGSKA.